These 20 T cell receptor beta chains were sequenced from one sample in a study of CD8+CD57+ T cells in acquired aplastic anemia. Before being chosen for sequencing, patients had shown CD8+CD57+ cell expansion by flow cytometry. Genomic DNA acted as the template from which TCR beta VDJ combination and CDR3 sequence profiling were carried out. TCRdb independently ran MiXCR on the reads; one entry per CDR3 protein. The sample yields 160,000 or so distinct CDR3 sequences, roughly 48% seen once. Sequences were obtained from sorted CD4+, CD8+, or CD8+CD57+ T cells (not recorded which) from PBMCs. All receptors derive from a human donor with aplastic anemia.

This clonotype has ten or more counts. The V and J genes are TRBV4-1 and TRBJ2-7; D gene unclear. CDR3 length equals 13 residues. Trimming removed 0 bases from V and 5 bases from J, with 8 bases in between. Germline CDR1 is MGHRA and CDR2 is YSYEKL. The CDR3 loop reads CASSQEWSNEQYF. The CDR3 DNA follows: TGCGCCAGCAGCCAAGAATGGAGCAACGAGCAGTACTTC.

This clonotype was seen at least ten times. This rearrangement joins TRBV30 to TRBJ2-5; 11 bases fit TRBD1. Germline loops: CDR1 GTSNPN, CDR2 SVGIG (reference sequence). The CDR3 covers 13 residues. V shed 4 bases and J 4 bases; nucleotides not matched to a gene: 2. The CDR3 here is CAWTGTGGETQYF. CDR3 nucleotide sequence: TGTGCCTGGACGGGGACAGGGGGAGAGACCCAGTACTTC.

The table lists this clonotype with a few counts. CDR3 region: CASSPPTRSYEQYF. In nucleotides, the CDR3 is TGTGCCAGCTCACCACCGACTAGATCCTACGAGCAGTACTTC. This chain joins TRBV18 and TRBJ2-7, with D possibly being TRBD2 (6 bases). Germline V gives CDR1 KGHSH, CDR2 LQKENI. The V end lost 0 bases, the J end lost 1 base, and 7 bases lay between the germline ends. There are 14 residues in the CDR3.

In the case of this clonotype: Compared with germline, one end of the junction differs, possibly owing to a read error. CDR3 DNA sequence: TGTGCCACTACGACTGGAAACACCGTATACTTT. Its translation: CATTTGNTVYF. The chain combines TRBV7-9 with TRBJ1-3; D remains unclear. In germline, CDR1 is SEHNR, CDR2 FQNEAQ (reference sequence). The CDR3 runs to 11 residues.

The rearrangement joins TRBV27 to TRBJ2-1, with 7 bases aligning to TRBD2. This CDR3 region has 15 residues. With 7 bases clipped from V and 9 bases from J, the junction kept 15 bases outside the gene matches. The germline V gene has CDR1 MNHEY and CDR2 SMNVEV (reference sequence). CDR3: CASTSPGLGISEQFF. CDR3 bases: TGTGCCAGCACTTCCCCCGGACTAGGAATTAGTGAGCAGTTCTTC.

CDR3 DNA: TGCAGTGCAGGGACTAGCGGGGGCAGCTCCTACAATGAGCAGTTCTTC. Translating it yields CSAGTSGGSSYNEQFF. The chain links TRBV20-1 to TRBJ2-1, with 14 bases aligning to TRBD2. J gave up 0 bases and V 6 bases, and 4 bases lay outside the gene matches. The CDR3 totals 16 residues. CDR1 is DFQATT, CDR2 SNEGSKA, per germline (reference sequence).

The chain has TRBV11-1 and TRBJ2-3; D unclear. Between the trimmed V and J ends, which lost 5 bases and 2 bases, there was a span of 14 bases. Germline CDR1 and CDR2: SGHAT and FQDESV (reference sequence). The CDR3 extends over 15 amino acids. This chain's CDR3 is CASSHHSPVTDTQYF. In DNA form, the CDR3 reads TGTGCCAGCAGCCACCACTCCCCCGTCACAGATACGCAGTATTTT.

This clonotype was seen repeatedly, ten times or more. V gene TRBV7-9 combines with J gene TRBJ2-7, with D possibly being TRBD2 (6 bases). V lost 3 bases to trimming and J lost 5 bases, with 8 bases between them. Germline CDR1 and CDR2: SEHNR and FQNEAQ (reference sequence). This CDR3 region has 12 residues. DNA of the CDR3: TGTGCCAGCAGCTTGGGAGGCCACGAGCAGTACTTC. Amino acid sequence: CASSLGGHEQYF.

The rearrangement links TRBV11-3 to TRBJ2-7, with TRBD1 matching 12 bases. Germline V gene sequence: CDR1 SGHNT, CDR2 YENEEA. V dropped 1 base and J dropped 7; count of bases not matched to a gene: 5. CDR3 length equals 15 residues. The CDR3 region has the DNA TGTGCCAGCAGCTTAGGCGGGACAGGGGGCGGGGAGCAGTACTTC. Amino acid sequence: CASSLGGTGGGEQYF. The full variable domain, in which reference TRBV11-3 and TRBJ2-7 provide the parts outside the CDR3, is EAGVVQSPRYKIIEKKQPVAFWCNPISGHNTLYWYLQNLGQGPELLIRYENEEAVDDSQLPKDRFSAERLKGVDSTLKIQPAELGDSAVYLCASSLGGTGGGEQYFGPGTRLTVT.

There are a few counts of this clonotype. The V call is TRBV6-5, the J call TRBJ2-2, with 7 bases fitting TRBD2. V shed 2 bases, J shed 7 bases, and the junction held 10 bases outside the gene matches. The length of the CDR3 is 16 residues. CDR1 is MNHEY, CDR2 SVGAGI, per germline. The CDR3 protein is CASSYVASGGGGELFF. The CDR3 nucleotides are TGTGCCAGCAGTTACGTAGCTAGCGGAGGAGGCGGGGAGCTGTTTTTT.

This chain uses TRBV9 with TRBJ1-2; D possibly corresponds to TRBD1 (5 bases). The ends were cut back, 4 bases at V and 4 bases at J, with 17 bases in the middle. CDR3 length equals 15 residues. Germline CDR1 is SGDLS and CDR2 is YYNGEE. The CDR3 sequence: CASSPQDWGSYGYTF. The CDR3 bases are TGTGCCAGCAGCCCCCAGGACTGGGGGTCCTATGGCTACACCTTC.

Of note for this clonotype: Given a much more abundant clone one base away, this may be a read error. V gene TRBV11-1 combines with J gene TRBJ1-1; D is unresolved. CDR3 length equals 16 residues. Trimming removed 4 bases at V and 4 bases at J, with 19 bases between. The germline gives CDR1 SGHAT, CDR2 FQDESV (reference sequence). The CDR3 spells CASSSTHTAGITEAFF. The CDR3 DNA follows: TGTGCCAGCAGCTCGACCCACACAGCGGGGATCACTGAAGCTTTCTTT.

This chain connects TRBV29-1 to TRBJ2-7; 9 bases align to TRBD1. The germline CDR1 and CDR2 sequences are SQVTM and ANQGSEA. The V segment lost 7 bases and the J segment 3 bases; nucleotides outside the gene matches: 10. This CDR3 region has 14 residues. DNA of the CDR3: TGCAGCGCCATAAACAGGGGGCCGTACTACGAGCAGTACTTC. It specifies CSAINRGPYYEQYF.

This sequence joins TRBV27 and TRBJ1-5; D is uncertain. V lost 5 bases, J lost 7 bases, and 15 bases lay in between. Germline CDR1 is MNHEY and CDR2 is SMNVEV (reference sequence). The CDR3 extends over 14 amino acids. Here the CDR3 DNA reads TGTGCCAGCAGTCCCCTGGCCGGGCCCCAGCCCCAGCATTTT. Translation: CASSPLAGPQPQHF.

The chain couples TRBV12-3 or TRBV12-4 to TRBJ1-1; no firm D call. This CDR3 comprises 14 residues. Trimming stripped 2 bases from V and 6 bases from J, with 13 bases between. CDR3: CASSLRHMTAEAFF. CDR3 DNA sequence: TGTGCCAGCAGTTTAAGACATATGACTGCTGAAGCTTTCTTT.

This clonotype was counted ten times or more. This sequence joins TRBV20-1 and TRBJ1-6; no definite D call. CDR1 is DFQATT and CDR2 is SNEGSKA in the germline V gene (reference sequence). This CDR3 contains 13 residues. Trimming shortened V by 0 bases and J by 15 bases, and 15 bases separated the two germline ends. CDR3 bases: TGCAGTGCTAGAGATCTACCCGAAACTCTCCTCCACTTT. It yields the protein CSARDLPETLLHF.

V and J are TRBV29-1 and TRBJ2-1, with 12 bases fitting TRBD2. Germline V gene sequence: CDR1 SQVTM, CDR2 ANQGSEA. J was trimmed by 7 bases and V by 7 bases; bases with no gene match: 2. The CDR3 spans 12 residues. The CDR3 is CSAGTSGNEQFF. For the CDR3, the DNA is TGCAGCGCTGGGACTAGCGGGAATGAGCAGTTCTTC.

In this sample, this clonotype turned up many times. The rearrangement uses TRBV5-4 and TRBJ1-2; no reliable D call. Germline lookup yields CDR1 SGHNT and CDR2 YYREEE (reference sequence). The CDR3 spans 13 residues. V was shortened by 4 bases and J by 2 bases, with 9 bases between the two germline ends. CDR3 loop: CASSAPENYGYTF. CDR3 DNA sequence: TGTGCCAGCAGCGCCCCGGAGAACTATGGCTACACCTTC.

As to this clonotype: This may be a read error, as it is one base from a much larger clone. The chain links TRBV7-3 to TRBJ2-1, with D perhaps matching TRBD1 or TRBD2 (6 bases each). Germline V lookup: CDR1 SGHTA, CDR2 FQGTGA. V lost 2 bases and J lost 5, with 10 bases in between. The CDR3 has 14 amino acids. CDR3 sequence reads: CASSLFGGDNEQFF. CDR3 nucleotide sequence: TGTGCCAGCAGCTTATTCGGGGGCGACAATGAGCAGTTCTTC.

This clonotype was seen repeatedly, ten times or more. V gene TRBV5-6 combines with J gene TRBJ2-5; perhaps TRBD2 as D (6 bases). Germline lookup yields CDR1 SGHDT and CDR2 YYEEEE. The CDR3 runs to 15 residues. V shed 3 bases and J shed 5 bases, with 17 bases lying between them. The CDR3 nucleotides read TGTGCCAGCAGCTCAACATCGGAGGGTTACGAGACCCAGTACTTC. As protein: CASSSTSEGYETQYF.